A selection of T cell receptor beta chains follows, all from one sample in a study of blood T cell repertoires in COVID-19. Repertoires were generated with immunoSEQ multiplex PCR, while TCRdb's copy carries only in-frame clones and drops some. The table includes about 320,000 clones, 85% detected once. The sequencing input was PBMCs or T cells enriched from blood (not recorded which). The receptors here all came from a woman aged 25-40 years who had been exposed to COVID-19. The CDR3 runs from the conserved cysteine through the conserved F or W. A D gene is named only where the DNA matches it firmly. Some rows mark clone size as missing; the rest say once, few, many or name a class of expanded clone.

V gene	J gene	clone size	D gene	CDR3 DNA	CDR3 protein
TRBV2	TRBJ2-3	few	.	TGTGCCAGCAGTGATAGGTGGGCTAACCTTTTAGGGGCAGATACGCAGTATTTT	CASSDRWANLLGADTQYF
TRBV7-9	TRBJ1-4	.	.	TGTGCCAGCAGCCCACAGGGAGCTAATGAAAAACTGTTTTTT	CASSPQGANEKLFF
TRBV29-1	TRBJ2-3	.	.	TGCAGCGTTGCCCTAGACAGTGATACGCAGTATTTT	CSVALDSDTQYF
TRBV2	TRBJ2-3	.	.	TGTGCCAGCATTGTGGTGGTCTCTCAGAGCACAGATACGCAGTATTTT	CASIVVVSQSTDTQYF
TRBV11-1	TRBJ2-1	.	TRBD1	TGTGCCAGCAACCCGACAGGGGGCCACAATGAGCAGTTCTTC	CASNPTGGHNEQFF
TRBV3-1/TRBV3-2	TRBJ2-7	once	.	TGTGCCAGCAGCCAGTATACAGGGCCCTCCTACGAGCAGTACTTC	CASSQYTGPSYEQYF
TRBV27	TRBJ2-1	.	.	TGTGCCAGCAGTTCTCCCACAGGGGGGGCTTGGAACAATGAGCAGTTCTTC	CASSSPTGGAWNNEQFF
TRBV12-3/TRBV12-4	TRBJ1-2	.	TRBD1	TGTGCCAGCAGCGTAGGACAGGGCTATGGCTACACCTTC	CASSVGQGYGYTF
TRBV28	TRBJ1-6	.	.	TGTGCCAGCAGTTTTGAAACAGTCTATAATTCACCCCTCCACTTT	CASSFETVYNSPLHF
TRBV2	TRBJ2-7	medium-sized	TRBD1	TGTGCCAGCAGGGCGGACAGGGGGCTCTCCTACGAGCAGTACTTC	CASRADRGLSYEQYF
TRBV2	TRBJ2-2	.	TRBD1	TGTGCCGGCCAAGTAGGGGGCGCCCCCGGGGAGCTGTTTTTT	CAGQVGGAPGELFF
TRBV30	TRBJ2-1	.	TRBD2	TGTGCCTGGAGTGTACTAAGCGGGGATGAGCAGTTCTTC	CAWSVLSGDEQFF
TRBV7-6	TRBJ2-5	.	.	TGTGCCAGCAGCTTAACCCTGGAGGGGCCAGGGGAGACCCAGTACTTC	CASSLTLEGPGETQYF
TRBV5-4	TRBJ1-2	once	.	TGTGCCAGCAGCTTGGGAGGTCTACAGGGATCCGGTGGCTACACCTTC	CASSLGGLQGSGGYTF
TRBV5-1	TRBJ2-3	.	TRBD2	TGCGCCAGCAGCTTGGTTACTAGCGGCTTCCCCTCCACAGATACGCAGTATTTT	CASSLVTSGFPSTDTQYF
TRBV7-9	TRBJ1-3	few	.	TGTGCCAGCAGCTTAGGGGTCGGCAGGGCTGGAAACACCATATATTTT	CASSLGVGRAGNTIYF
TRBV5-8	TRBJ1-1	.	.	TGTGCCAGCAGCTTGGTACGGGTTCAGGGCACTGAAGCTTTCTTT	CASSLVRVQGTEAFF
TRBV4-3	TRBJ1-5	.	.	TGCGCCAGCAGCCAAGATCTTACGCGGCCCCAGCATTTT	CASSQDLTRPQHF
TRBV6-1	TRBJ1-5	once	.	TGTGCCAGCAGCGAATATCAGGGAGGGACGGGTCAGCCCCAGCATTTT	CASSEYQGGTGQPQHF
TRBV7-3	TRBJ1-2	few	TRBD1	TGTGCCAGCAGCTCCTCAATGCTAGGACAGGGGGCGATTAATATCACCTTC	CASSSSMLGQGAINITF
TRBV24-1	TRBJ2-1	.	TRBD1	TGTGCCACCAGCCGGGACAGACTTAACAATGAGCAGTTCTTC	CATSRDRLNNEQFF
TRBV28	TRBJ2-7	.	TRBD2	TGTGCTAGCGGGACTTTGGCCTACGAGCAGTACTTC	CASGTLAYEQYF
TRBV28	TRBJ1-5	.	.	TGTGCCAGCAGCCCACTCTCCGGAGGGAGCAATCAGCCCCAGCATTTT	CASSPLSGGSNQPQHF
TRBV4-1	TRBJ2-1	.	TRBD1	TGCGCCAGCAGCCAACCCGGGACAGGGCTCAATGAGCAGTTCTTC	CASSQPGTGLNEQFF
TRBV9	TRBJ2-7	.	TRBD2	TGTGCCAGCAGCGAGGGAGCGGGGACCTACGAGCAGTACTTC	CASSEGAGTYEQYF
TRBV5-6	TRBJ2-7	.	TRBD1	TGTGCCAGCAGCCACCGGGACAGGGGGCTTACGCAGTACTTC	CASSHRDRGLTQYF
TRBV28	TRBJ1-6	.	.	TGTGCCAGCAGTTCCCCGGGTGGAGTAAGTAATTCACCCCTCCACTTT	CASSSPGGVSNSPLHF
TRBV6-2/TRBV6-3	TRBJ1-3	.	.	TGTGCCAGCAGCAGGGGAAGAGCTGGAAACACCATATATTTT	CASSRGRAGNTIYF
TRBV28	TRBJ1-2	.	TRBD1	TGTGCCAGCAGTTCCACGGGACAGGGGAATACTAACTATGGCTACACCTTC	CASSSTGQGNTNYGYTF
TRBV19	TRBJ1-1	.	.	TGTGCCAGTAGTATAGGGGAGGGCCAGAACACTGAAGCTTTCTTT	CASSIGEGQNTEAFF
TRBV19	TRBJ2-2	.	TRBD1	TGTGCCAGTAAGGACAGGGCGAACACCGGGGAGCTGTTTTTT	CASKDRANTGELFF
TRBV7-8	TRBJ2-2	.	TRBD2	TGTGCCAGCAGCCGGACTAGCGGAAGCACCGGGGAGCTGTTTTTT	CASSRTSGSTGELFF